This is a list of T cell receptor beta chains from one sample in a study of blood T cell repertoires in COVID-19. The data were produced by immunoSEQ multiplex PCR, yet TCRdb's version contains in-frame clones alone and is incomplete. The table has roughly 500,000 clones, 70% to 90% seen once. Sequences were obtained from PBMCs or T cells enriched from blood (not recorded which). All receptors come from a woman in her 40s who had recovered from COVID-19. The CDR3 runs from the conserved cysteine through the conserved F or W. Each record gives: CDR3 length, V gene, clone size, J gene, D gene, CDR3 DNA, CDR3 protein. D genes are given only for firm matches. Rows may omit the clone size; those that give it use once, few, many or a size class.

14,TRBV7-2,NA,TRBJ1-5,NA,TGTGCCAGCAGCTTAGTCCCGGGGTATCAGCCCCAGCATTTT,CASSLVPGYQPQHF
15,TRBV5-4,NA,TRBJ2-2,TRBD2,TGTGCCAGCAGCTTGGCTAGCGGGATAGCCGGGGAGCTGTTTTTT,CASSLASGIAGELFF
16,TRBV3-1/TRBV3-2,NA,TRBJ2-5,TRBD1,TGTGCCAGCACCATTGCCGCCGGGACAGGGTCGGAGACCCAGTACTTC,CASTIAAGTGSETQYF
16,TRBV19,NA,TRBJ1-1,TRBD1,TGTGCCAGTAGTATGAACAGGGGGCGGGGGAACACTGAAGCTTTCTTT,CASSMNRGRGNTEAFF
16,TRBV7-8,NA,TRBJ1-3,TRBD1,TGTGCCAGCAGCTTAGCGCCCAGGGGGGCTGGAAACACCATATATTTT,CASSLAPRGAGNTIYF
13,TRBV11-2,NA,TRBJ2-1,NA,TGTGCCAGCAGCTTAGTCAGGTACAATGAGCAGTTCTTC,CASSLVRYNEQFF
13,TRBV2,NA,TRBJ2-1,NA,TGTGCCAGCAGTGAACTTGCCTACAATGAGCAGTTCTTC,CASSELAYNEQFF
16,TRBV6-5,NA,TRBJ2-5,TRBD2,TGTGCCAGCAGTTACGTGGCTAGCGGGAGCCAAGAGACCCAGTACTTC,CASSYVASGSQETQYF
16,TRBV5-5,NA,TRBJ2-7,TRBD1,TGTGCCAGCAGCCTATCGACAGGGTGGAACTCCTACGAGCAGTACTTC,CASSLSTGWNSYEQYF
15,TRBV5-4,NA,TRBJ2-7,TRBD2,TGTGCCAGCAGCGTTTACGGACTAGCGGGAGACGAGCAGTACTTC,CASSVYGLAGDEQYF
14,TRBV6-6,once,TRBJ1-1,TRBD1,TGTGCCAGCAGTGGGGACAGGGCAATCACTGAAGCTTTCTTT,CASSGDRAITEAFF
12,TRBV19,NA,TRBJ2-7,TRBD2,TGTGCCAGTAGTGCGGGAGGTGACGAGCAGTACTTC,CASSAGGDEQYF
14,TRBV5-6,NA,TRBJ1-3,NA,TGTGCCAGCAGCTTATTGGGAGTTGGAAACACCATATATTTT,CASSLLGVGNTIYF
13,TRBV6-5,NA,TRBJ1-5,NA,TGTGCCAGCAGTTACGTAAGGGGACAGCCCCAGCATTTT,CASSYVRGQPQHF
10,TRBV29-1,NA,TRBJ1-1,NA,TGCAGCGCCGGAGGAACTGAAGCTTTCTTT,CSAGGTEAFF
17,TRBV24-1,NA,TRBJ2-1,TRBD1,TGTGCCACCAGTGATTTTGAGGACAGGAGCTCCTACAATGAGCAGTTCTTC,CATSDFEDRSSYNEQFF
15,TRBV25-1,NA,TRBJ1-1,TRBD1,TGTGCCAGCTGGTCCCCCGGGACAGGGGGTGAAAAAGCTTTCTTT,CASWSPGTGGEKAFF